A single T cell receptor (beta chain) is shown here with its context. The CDR3 totals 14 residues. V trimming: 4 bases; J trimming: 3 bases; junction bases outside the gene matches: 6. Germline V gives CDR1 SGHVS, CDR2 FQNEAQ. Assay: immunoSEQ multiplex PCR; the TCRdb copy retains only in-frame clones and omits some. The sample has 150,000 to 200,000 clones, 75% to 80% seen once. The source of the sample is a study of blood T cell repertoires in COVID-19. Study overall: The origin of the acute and convalescent COVID-19 samples was the United States, Italy and Spain.

The sample was peripheral blood. The chain is built from TRBV7-8 and TRBJ2-7, with 7 positions matching TRBD2. The sequence was collected from a woman aged 80 or over with acute or convalescent COVID-19. CDR3 in DNA: TGTGCCAGCAGCTCTCAGGGACTATACTACGAGCAGTACTTC. It encodes CASSSQGLYYEQYF. The full variable domain, its missing parts supplied by reference TRBV7-8 and TRBJ2-7, is GAGVSQSPRYKVAKRGQDVALRCDPISGHVSLFWYQQALGQGPEFLTYFQNEAQLDKSGLPSDRFFAERPEGSVSTLKIQRTQQEDSAVYLCASSSQGLYYEQYFGPGTRLTVT.